This T cell receptor (beta chain) originates from a study of cytomegalovirus exposure and HLA in healthy donors. Whole-study findings and limits: Diagnosis of cytomegalovirus status made by the classifier reportedly showed high specificity and sensitivity.

Points on this clone: Its specificity is unknown.

The CDR3 length is 17 residues. The V and J ends lost 4 bases and 4 bases, in that order; junction bases with no gene match: 10. Germline loops: CDR1 LNHDA, CDR2 SQIVND (reference sequence). In the PCR, 60 Vbeta and 13 Jbeta primers were used. Profiling relied on immunoSEQ multiplex PCR, and the TCRdb table lists in-frame clones only, not all of them. The sample lists 100,000 to 150,000 clones, 81% seen once, with 2% to 2.5% in the top ten. This clonotype was obtained from a woman aged 35 to 49 in good health and CMV-seronegative. The specimen was PBMCs. The V call is TRBV19, the J call TRBJ1-2, with 12 bases aligning to TRBD1. CDR3 in amino acids: CASSKPPGQGAFYGYTF. The CDR3 coding sequence is TGTGCCAGTAGTAAGCCACCGGGACAGGGGGCTTTCTATGGCTACACCTTC.